These 15 T cell receptor beta chains were sequenced from one sample in a study of vaccination effects on CD4 cells after COVID-19. TCRdb keeps only in-frame clones here, not all; method: immunoSEQ multiplex PCR. The table lists 75,000 or so clones, over 75% of them singletons. These receptors are not linked to any known antigen. Expansion with viral peptide pools was applied to antigen-specific CD4+ T cells by the ViraFEST assay prior to sequencing. Around day 10 of culture, CD4+ T cells were separated out. All participants had two doses of either the BNT162b2 or mRNA-1273 vaccine. The sequenced sample was CD4+ T cells from PBMCs cultured with HCoV-OC43 spike peptides, obtained after COVID-19 vaccination. Subset reported: HCoV-OC43 spike overlapping peptide pool stimulation. These receptors originate from a human donor who received a COVID-19 vaccine.

V and J are TRBV7-2 and TRBJ2-3; TRBD2 might be the D (7 bases). CDR1 SGHTA and CDR2 FQGNSA come from the germline V gene. Trimming pared 4 bases from V and 4 bases from J, leaving 18 bases between. The CDR3 spans 16 residues. The DNA for the CDR3 is TGTGCCAGCAGCTCCCTTGTGGGGGGGCGGGCAGATACGCAGTATTTT. This gives the protein CASSSLVGGRADTQYF.

V is TRBV5-4 and J is TRBJ2-7; 7 bases align to TRBD1. Germline V gene lookup returns CDR1 SGHNT and CDR2 YYREEE (reference sequence). V lost 3 bases and J lost 7; bases outside the gene matches: 10. There are 14 residues in the CDR3. For the CDR3, the DNA is TGTGCCAGCAGCTGGGAGACAGGGAAAGGGGAGCAGTACGTC. Protein product: CASSWETGKGEQYV.

The rearrangement joins TRBV5-1 to TRBJ1-1; maybe TRBD1 (6 bases). Trimming took off 4 bases at V and 0 bases at J, with 7 bases between the two ends. Looked up from germline, CDR1 is SGHRS and CDR2 is YFSETQ. The CDR3 consists of 13 residues. The CDR3, as DNA: TGCGCCAGCAGCCGGGACATGAACACTGAAGCTTTCTTT. This encodes CASSRDMNTEAFF.

The rearrangement joins TRBV6-5 to TRBJ1-1; a possible D gene is TRBD1 (5 bases). V lost 7 bases and J lost 1, with 13 bases in between. CDR1 and CDR2 (germline): MNHEY, SVGAGI. The CDR3 spans 14 residues. The CDR3, as DNA: TGTGCCAGCAAGGACCCAGGGACGAACACTGAAGCTTTCTTT. As protein: CASKDPGTNTEAFF.

V and J are TRBV11-2 and TRBJ2-5; D is ambiguous. The CDR3 consists of 11 residues. Germline V gives CDR1 SGHAT, CDR2 FQNNGV. Trimming took off 5 bases at V and 4 bases at J, with 5 bases between the two ends. The CDR3: CASSGPETQYF. The CDR3 DNA follows: TGTGCCAGCAGCGGCCCAGAGACCCAGTACTTC.

This sequence joins TRBV2 and TRBJ1-5, with D possibly matching TRBD1 (6 bases). Trimming left V 7 bases short and J 5 bases short, with 18 bases between. This CDR3 has 15 residues. Germline V gives CDR1 SNHLY, CDR2 FYNNEI. CDR3 bases: TGTGCCAGCACTCGAGGACAGCCTAGAGATCAGCCCCAGCATTTT. The encoded protein is CASTRGQPRDQPQHF. The variable domain in full, completed from reference TRBV2 and TRBJ1-5, reads EPEVTQTPSHQVTQMGQEVILRCVPISNHLYFYWYRQILGQKVEFLVSFYNNEISEKSEIFDDQFSVERPDGSNFTLKIRSTKLEDSAMYFCASTRGQPRDQPQHFGDGTRLSIL.

The chain joins TRBV27 to TRBJ2-7, with D maybe TRBD2 (6 bases). V lost 1 base, J lost 1 base, and 8 bases lay in between. The CDR3 is 14 amino acids. Germline V gene lookup returns CDR1 MNHEY and CDR2 SMNVEV (reference sequence). The DNA for the CDR3 is TGTGCCAGCAGTTTATATCGGGAGTCCTACGAGCAGTACGTC. Its translation: CASSLYRESYEQYV.

The chain is built from TRBV10-2 and TRBJ2-5, with D possibly matching TRBD1 (6 bases). This CDR3 region has 14 residues. Trimming removed 3 bases from V and 5 bases from J, with 13 bases in between. Germline-derived CDR1 and CDR2 are WSHSY and SAAADI. CDR3 sequence: CASSEIIRGETQYF. In nucleotides, the CDR3 is TGCGCCAGCAGTGAAATCATCAGGGGTGAGACCCAGTACTTC.

The J gene is TRBJ1-6, the V gene TRBV2; weak D call: TRBD1 (5 bases). Germline CDR1 is SNHLY and CDR2 is FYNNEI. Trimming stripped 6 bases from V and 0 bases from J, with 15 bases between. The CDR3 is 17 residues long. In nucleotides, the CDR3 is TGTGCCAGCAGCTCAGGGCTCGCGTACTCCTATAATTCACCCCTCCACTTT. Its translation: CASSSGLAYSYNSPLHF.

CDR3 in DNA: TGTGCCAGCAGCTCATCAGGTACAGGGCGAAACGGGGAGCTGTTTTTT. Protein product: CASSSSGTGRNGELFF. The V call is TRBV11-2, the J call TRBJ2-2; TRBD1 is a possible D gene (6 bases). Germline V gene data show CDR1 as SGHAT and CDR2 as FQNNGV. Trimming took off 4 bases at V and 7 bases at J, with 19 bases between the two ends. The CDR3 has 16 amino acids.

The gene calls are TRBV5-1 and TRBJ2-3, with D hard to call. The V gene's germline CDR1 is SGHRS and CDR2 YFSETQ. Trimming stripped 1 base from V and 0 bases from J, with 6 bases between. The CDR3 spans 14 residues. CDR3 loop: CASSLYGSTDTQYF. As DNA, the CDR3 is TGCGCCAGCAGCTTGTACGGGAGCACAGATACGCAGTATTTT.

This rearrangement joins TRBV7-9 to TRBJ2-2; maybe TRBD1 (5 bases). This CDR3 region has 15 residues. Germline V gene sequence: CDR1 SEHNR, CDR2 FQNEAQ (reference sequence). Trimming left V 1 base short and J 0 bases short, with 6 bases between. As DNA, the CDR3 is TGTGCCAGCAGCTTAGTAGGGGCGAACACCGGGGAGCTGTTTTTT. Translated, it gives CASSLVGANTGELFF.

V gene TRBV2 combines with J gene TRBJ1-2; 10 nucleotides line up with TRBD1. CDR3 size: 14 residues. V was pared by 7 bases and J by 7 bases, with 9 bases of the junction left unmatched. Germline V gives CDR1 SNHLY, CDR2 FYNNEI. The CDR3 coding sequence is TGTGCCAGCACCCAGGACAGGGGGGGACGTGGCTACACCTTC. It translates to CASTQDRGGRGYTF.

J is TRBJ1-2 and V is TRBV6-5; weak D call: TRBD1 (5 bases). From germline, CDR1 is MNHEY and CDR2 SVGAGI. V shed 3 bases and J shed 6 bases, with 17 bases lying between them. The CDR3 runs to 15 residues. This CDR3 is CASSYQGLVSDGYTF. As DNA, the CDR3 is TGTGCCAGCAGTTATCAGGGTCTGGTCTCGGATGGCTACACCTTC.

This chain connects TRBV3-1 (or the pseudogene TRBV3-2) to TRBJ2-7; 11 positions agree with TRBD1. The CDR3 extends over 16 amino acids. Per the germline V gene, CDR1 is LGHDT and CDR2 is YNNKEL (reference sequence). J lost 4 bases, V lost 4 bases, and 9 bases had no gene match. The CDR3 DNA sequence: TGTGCCAGCAGCCGGGGCACCGGGACAGGGGGTTACGAGCAGTACGTC. Translation: CASSRGTGTGGYEQYV.